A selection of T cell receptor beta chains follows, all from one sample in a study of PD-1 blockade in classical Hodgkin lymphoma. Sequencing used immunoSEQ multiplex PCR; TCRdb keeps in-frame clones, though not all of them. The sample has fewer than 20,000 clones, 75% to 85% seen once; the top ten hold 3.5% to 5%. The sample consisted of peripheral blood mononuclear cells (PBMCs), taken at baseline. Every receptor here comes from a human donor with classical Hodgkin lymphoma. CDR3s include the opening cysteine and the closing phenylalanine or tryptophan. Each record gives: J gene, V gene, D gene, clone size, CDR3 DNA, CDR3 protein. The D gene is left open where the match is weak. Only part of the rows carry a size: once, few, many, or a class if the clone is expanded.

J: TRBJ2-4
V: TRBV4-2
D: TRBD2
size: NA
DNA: TGTGCCAGCAGCCAAGACACGGGAGGTCAAAACATTCAGTACTTC
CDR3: CASSQDTGGQNIQYF

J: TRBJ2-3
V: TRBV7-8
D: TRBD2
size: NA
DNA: TGTGCCAGCAGTCCGGAGTGGGGGGGGTTCTCAGATACGCAGTATTTT
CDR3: CASSPEWGGFSDTQYF

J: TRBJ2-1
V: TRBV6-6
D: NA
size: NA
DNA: TGTGCCAGCAGTCTATACAATGAGCAGTTCTTC
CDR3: CASSLYNEQFF

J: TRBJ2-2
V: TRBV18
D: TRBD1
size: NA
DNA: TGTGCCAGCTCACCACGCGACGGGGACAGCGGGCTGTTTTTT
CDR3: CASSPRDGDSGLFF

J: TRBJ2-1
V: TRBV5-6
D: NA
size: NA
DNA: TGTGCCAGCAGCATTAGGGAGAATGAGCAGTTCTTC
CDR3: CASSIRENEQFF

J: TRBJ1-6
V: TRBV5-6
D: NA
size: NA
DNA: TGTGCCAGCAGCTTGGGGGGGTCGTCCTATAATTCACCCCTCCACTTT
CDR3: CASSLGGSSYNSPLHF

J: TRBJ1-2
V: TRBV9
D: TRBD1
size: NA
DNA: TGTGCCAGCAGCGTAGAGATTCAGGGGGCGGATGGCTACACCTTC
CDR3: CASSVEIQGADGYTF

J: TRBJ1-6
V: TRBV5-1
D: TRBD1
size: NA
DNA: TGCGCCAGCAGCTGGACCGGGACAGAGGATTCACCCCTCCACTTT
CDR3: CASSWTGTEDSPLHF

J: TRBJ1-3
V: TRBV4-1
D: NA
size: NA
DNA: TGCGCCAGCAGCCAAGTTTGGGGGACAACAGGTGGAAACACCATATATTTT
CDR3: CASSQVWGTTGGNTIYF

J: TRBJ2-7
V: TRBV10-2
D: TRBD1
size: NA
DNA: TGCGCCACCGGAGGACAGGCCTACGAGCAGTACTTC
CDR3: CATGGQAYEQYF

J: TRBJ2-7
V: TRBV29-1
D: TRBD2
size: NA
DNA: TGCAGCGCTACGCGGGGGGGTTCCTACGAGCAGTACTTC
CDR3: CSATRGGSYEQYF

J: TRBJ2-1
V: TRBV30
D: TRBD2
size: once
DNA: TGTGCCTGGAGCAAGGGGGGGGAAGGGACTAGCGGAACTGAGCAGTTCTTC
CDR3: CAWSKGGEGTSGTEQFF

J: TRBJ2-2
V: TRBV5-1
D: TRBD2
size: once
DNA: TGCGCCAGCAGCTTGGTTCTAGCGGACGGGGAGCTGTTTTTT
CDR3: CASSLVLADGELFF

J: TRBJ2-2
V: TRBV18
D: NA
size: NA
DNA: TGTGCCAGCTCACCCCCGGGCCACCTGACGAACACCGGGGAGCTGTTTTTT
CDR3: CASSPPGHLTNTGELFF